This T cell receptor beta chain was captured by sequencing in a study of beta chain features in type 1 diabetes. Whole-study findings and limits: Among patients with Type 1 diabetes, TCRB CDR3s were moderately but significantly shorter in every one of the four CD4+ subsets.

Purity of each sorted population was above 95%. Concerning this clone itself: Its target is not known.

Expressed TCRB transcripts got sequenced, as all isolated RNA was reverse transcribed. The table came from immunoSEQ multiplex PCR; TCRdb's copy has only in-frame clones and leaves some out. The table lists a few hundred thousand clones, around an eighth of them singletons. The CDR3 spans 14 residues. Germline CDR1 is LNHDA and CDR2 is SQIVND (reference sequence). The V end lost 5 bases, the J end lost 3 bases, and 10 bases lay between the germline ends. The source of this sequence is a man younger than 35 in good health. The genes are TRBV19 and TRBJ2-2; D not resolved. Sequenced sample: naive CD4+ T cells from blood. CDR3 sequence: CASSSLDYTGELFF. The CDR3 nucleotides read TGTGCCAGTAGTTCCCTTGACTACACCGGGGAGCTGTTTTTT.